These 10 T cell receptor beta chains were sequenced from one sample in a study of CD8 T cells in Susac syndrome. RNA in amounts of roughly 0.5 to 1 ug was reverse transcribed with random hexamers. TCRdb redid the calling of the immunoSEQ multiplex PCR reads with MiXCR, one entry per CDR3 protein. The data contain about 150,000 distinct CDR3 sequences, roughly 95% of them singletons. The specimen sequenced was CD8+ T cells from PBMCs. Source of these receptors: a human donor with multiple sclerosis.

This clonotype was detected once. The rearrangement uses TRBV30 and TRBJ2-3; D unclear. CDR1 is GTSNPN and CDR2 is SVGIG in the germline V gene (reference sequence). The germline V and J ends were trimmed by 0 bases and 2 bases, with 9 bases remaining between them. CDR3 size: 14 residues. This CDR3 is CAWSVPSSTDTQYF. CDR3 nucleotide sequence: TGTGCCTGGAGTGTGCCTAGTTCCACAGATACGCAGTATTTT. Supplemented by reference TRBV30 and TRBJ2-3, the full variable domain reads SQTIHQWPATLVQPVGSPLSLECTVEGTSNPNLYWYRQAAGRGLQLLFYSVGIGQISSEVPQNLSASRPQDRQFILSSKKLLLSDSGFYLCAWSVPSSTDTQYFGPGTRLTVL.

The chain has TRBV18 and TRBJ2-7; D is tentatively TRBD1 or TRBD2 (5 bases each). V was clipped by 3 bases and J by 6 bases, with 15 bases between them. The V gene's germline CDR1 is KGHSH and CDR2 LQKENI. This CDR3 is built from 14 residues. CDR3 residues: CASSPQTGRSEQYV. DNA for the CDR3: TGTGCCAGCTCACCCCAGACGGGGCGAAGCGAGCAGTACGTC.

The chain uses TRBV3-1 and TRBJ2-5; perhaps TRBD1 as D (5 bases). CDR1 LGHDT and CDR2 YNNKEL come from the germline V gene (reference sequence). V dropped 0 bases and J dropped 2 bases, with 16 bases sitting between them. The CDR3 runs to 17 residues. CDR3 nucleotide sequence: TGTGCCAGCAGCCAAGATCATCCGACAGCACTACAAGAGACCCAGTACTTC. It specifies CASSQDHPTALQETQYF.

This chain links TRBV15 with TRBJ2-3, with 7 positions matching TRBD1. The V and J ends lost 8 bases and 0 bases, in that order; junction bases with no gene match: 14. Looked up from germline, CDR1 is LNHNV and CDR2 is YYDKDF (reference sequence). This CDR3 has 17 amino acids. The CDR3 region is CATLGQGVYPSTDTQYF. Here the CDR3 DNA reads TGTGCCACCCTAGGGCAGGGGGTTTACCCTAGCACAGATACGCAGTATTTT.

This clonotype was observed a single time. This rearrangement joins TRBV30 to TRBJ2-3; D may be TRBD2 (7 bases). Trimming left V 8 bases short and J 4 bases short, with 19 bases between. CDR3 length: 14 amino acids. The germline CDR1 and CDR2 sequences are GTSNPN and SVGIG (reference sequence). The CDR3 nucleotides are TGTGCCGAATCGAGGGGGGGCGGTGCAGATACGCAGTATTTT. Protein sequence: CAESRGGGADTQYF.

CDR3 in amino acids: CASSFGTASFGETQYF. DNA of the CDR3: TGTGCCAGCAGCTTCGGGACAGCCTCGTTTGGGGAGACCCAGTACTTC. The chain employs TRBV7-8 and TRBJ2-5; 7 bases align to TRBD1. Unmatched junction bases numbered 12, after V lost 3 bases and J lost 5 bases. CDR1 is SGHVS, CDR2 FQNEAQ, per germline. This CDR3 has 16 amino acids.

The rearrangement links TRBV11-2 to TRBJ2-1; 8 bases map to TRBD2. Per the germline V gene, CDR1 is SGHAT and CDR2 is FQNNGV. V lost 5 bases and J lost 8; bases outside the gene matches: 20. The CDR3 sequence is 18 residues long. The CDR3 is CASSGGFGGTRQGDEQFF. CDR3 in DNA: TGTGCCAGCAGCGGTGGTTTTGGCGGGACTAGACAAGGGGATGAGCAGTTCTTC.

This clonotype appeared once. The chain combines TRBV20-1 with TRBJ2-5, with D perhaps TRBD2 (7 bases). The CDR3 length is 16 residues. The ends were cut back, 4 bases at V and 1 base at J, with 19 bases in the middle. CDR1 DFQATT and CDR2 SNEGSKA come from the germline V gene (reference sequence). The CDR3 loop reads CSANHPLRGAQETQYF. The CDR3 DNA reads TGCAGTGCTAACCACCCCCTCCGGGGGGCCCAAGAGACCCAGTACTTC.

The chain combines TRBV30 with TRBJ2-3; a weak D match, TRBD2 (6 bases). This CDR3 is 15 amino acids long. CDR1 GTSNPN and CDR2 SVGIG come from the germline V gene (reference sequence). The ends were cut back, 0 bases at V and 3 bases at J, with 13 bases in the middle. CDR3 in amino acids: CAWSVGAGGTDTQYF. CDR3 in DNA: TGTGCCTGGAGTGTAGGCGCCGGGGGAACAGATACGCAGTATTTT.

This clonotype was detected only a few times. The chain combines TRBV30 with TRBJ1-1; TRBD1 matches at 7 bases. CDR3 length: 13 residues. Germline CDR1 GTSNPN, CDR2 SVGIG (reference sequence). The V segment lost 3 bases and the J segment 2 bases; nucleotides outside the gene matches: 3. DNA of the CDR3: TGTGCCTGGAGGGGACAGCCTAACACTGAAGCTTTCTTT. Encoded protein: CAWRGQPNTEAFF.